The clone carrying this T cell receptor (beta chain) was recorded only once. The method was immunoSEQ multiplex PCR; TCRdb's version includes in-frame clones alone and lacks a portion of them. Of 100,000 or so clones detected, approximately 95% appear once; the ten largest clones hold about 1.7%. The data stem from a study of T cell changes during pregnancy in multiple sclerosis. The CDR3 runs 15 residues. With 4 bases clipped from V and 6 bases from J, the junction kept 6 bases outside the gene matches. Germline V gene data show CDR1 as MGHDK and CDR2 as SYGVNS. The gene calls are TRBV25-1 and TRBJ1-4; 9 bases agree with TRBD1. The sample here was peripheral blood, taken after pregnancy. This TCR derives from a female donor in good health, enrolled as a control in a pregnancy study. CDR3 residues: CASSATGGRHEKLFF. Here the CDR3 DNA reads TGTGCCAGCAGTGCAACAGGGGGCCGTCATGAAAAACTGTTTTTT.